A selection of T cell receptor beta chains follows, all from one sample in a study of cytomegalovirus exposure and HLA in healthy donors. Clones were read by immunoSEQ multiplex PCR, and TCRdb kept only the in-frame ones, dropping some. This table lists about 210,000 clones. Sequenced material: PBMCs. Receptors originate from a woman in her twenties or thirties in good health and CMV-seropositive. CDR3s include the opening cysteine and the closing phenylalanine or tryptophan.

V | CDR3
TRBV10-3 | CAISDGQGGNQPQHF
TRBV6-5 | CASRRGAMGNTIYF
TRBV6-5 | CASSRGFYGYTF
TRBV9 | CASSVVDEVGYTF
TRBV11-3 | CASSLGGGSTDTQYF
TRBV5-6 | CASSALQGGSGNTIYF
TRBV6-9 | CASSLKQAGRGNTIYF
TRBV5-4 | CASSLGGQGATNYGYTF
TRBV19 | CASIPPGRPNQPQHF
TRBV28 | CASSLAAAHSYEQYF
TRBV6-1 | CASSEVDRGGYGYTF
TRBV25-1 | CATPADREDTGELFF
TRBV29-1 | CSVAGRVSTEAFF
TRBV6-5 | CASSRTTGGRREQYF
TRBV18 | CASSPSYRGNQPQHF
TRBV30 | CAWSVRQGNQPQHF
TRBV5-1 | CASSLGQSYEQYF
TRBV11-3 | CASSSEIAGGHKEQYF
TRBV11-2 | CASSAKWGRARYNEQFF
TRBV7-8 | CASQPRGWSKNIQYF
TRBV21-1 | CASSILGGRDQPQHF
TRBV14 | CASSQAWAGAVETQYF
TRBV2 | CATKDRFNQPQHF
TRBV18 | CASSPPQAGVSNEQFF
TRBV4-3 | CASSQDAGAGKNIQYF
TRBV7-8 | CASSPLGTGPKLSPLHF
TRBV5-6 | CASSVETSSEQYF
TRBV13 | CASSLGLIAGAYEQYF
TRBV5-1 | CASSPEKDRAWNIQYF
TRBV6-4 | CASSDTGGPVDTQYF
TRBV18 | CASSPLAGAPGEQFF
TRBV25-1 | CASRFAGANIQYF
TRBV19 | CASSGRDRRNQPQHF
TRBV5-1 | CASSLGGQGEQFF
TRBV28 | CASSFLGTGEETQYF
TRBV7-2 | CASSEDREEAFF
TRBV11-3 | CASSSDRDTQYF
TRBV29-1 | CSVGDSSFYEQYF
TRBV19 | CASSIGLAGVRLLAEETQYF
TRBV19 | CASSIEGWGRLNEQFF
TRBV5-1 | CASSLRSGANVLTF
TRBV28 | CASRSQGTNYGYTF
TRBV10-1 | CASSGGVETQYF
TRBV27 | CASSAALLTPGGTDTQYF
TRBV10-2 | CASSDSGSLTDTQYF
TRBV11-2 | CASSSRPGQINEKLFF
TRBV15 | CATSRDRTLSYEQYF
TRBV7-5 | CVRSLNSGGASNEQFF